A selection of T cell receptor beta chains follows, all from one sample in a study of T cell changes during pregnancy in multiple sclerosis. The table came from immunoSEQ multiplex PCR; TCRdb's copy has only in-frame clones and leaves some out. This sample has some 46,000 clones, with 92% found just once. The sample consisted of peripheral blood. The source of these receptors is a female donor with multiple sclerosis, enrolled in a pregnancy study. CDR3s include the opening cysteine and the closing phenylalanine or tryptophan. Only some rows state a clone size, as once, few, many or a class for expanded clones.

clone_size: NA; v_call: TRBV19; cdr3_aa: CASSVQTATNEKLFF
clone_size: few; v_call: TRBV6-5; cdr3_aa: CASKNAASNQPQHF
clone_size: NA; v_call: TRBV5-4; cdr3_aa: CASSSETQGHGELFF
clone_size: NA; v_call: TRBV27; cdr3_aa: CASSLATYTEAFF
clone_size: once; v_call: TRBV5-6; cdr3_aa: CASSIGGSYYNEQFF
clone_size: NA; v_call: TRBV6-1; cdr3_aa: CASCRDRVSDTQYF
clone_size: NA; v_call: TRBV29-1; cdr3_aa: CSVRRASSYEQYF
clone_size: NA; v_call: TRBV6-5; cdr3_aa: CASSLGTSSHEQYF
clone_size: NA; v_call: TRBV7-2; cdr3_aa: CASSLAGKSGNEQFF
clone_size: NA; v_call: TRBV6-1; cdr3_aa: CASSVQGGSNQPQHF
clone_size: once; v_call: TRBV11-3; cdr3_aa: CASSLSETYNEQFF
clone_size: NA; v_call: TRBV5-1; cdr3_aa: CASSPSGMETQYF
clone_size: NA; v_call: TRBV7-8; cdr3_aa: CASSLVMSGKTDTQYF
clone_size: NA; v_call: TRBV5-1; cdr3_aa: CASSYVAGAPNEKLFF
clone_size: NA; v_call: TRBV28; cdr3_aa: CASSARGATNEKLFF
clone_size: NA; v_call: TRBV28; cdr3_aa: CASSRGQDYGYTF
clone_size: NA; v_call: TRBV19; cdr3_aa: CASMRTERSGANVLTF
clone_size: NA; v_call: TRBV5-6; cdr3_aa: CASSLTAGNQPQHF
clone_size: NA; v_call: TRBV30; cdr3_aa: CAWSQGPNQPQHF
clone_size: NA; v_call: TRBV25-1; cdr3_aa: CASTPPYKGAHTEAFF
clone_size: NA; v_call: TRBV5-4; cdr3_aa: CASSVSAGGRLDTQYF
clone_size: once; v_call: TRBV5-4; cdr3_aa: CASSPIPGLAASNEQFF
clone_size: NA; v_call: TRBV4-2; cdr3_aa: CASSQASRIRTDTQYF
clone_size: NA; v_call: TRBV10-3; cdr3_aa: CAISDRGIAKNIQYF
clone_size: NA; v_call: TRBV7-2; cdr3_aa: CASSPLGGRETQYF
clone_size: NA; v_call: TRBV5-6; cdr3_aa: CASSQTQIRGPDGDTQYF
clone_size: NA; v_call: TRBV21-1; cdr3_aa: CASSARDHTEAFF
clone_size: NA; v_call: TRBV4-1; cdr3_aa: CASSLNIPRGEAFF
clone_size: NA; v_call: TRBV6-6; cdr3_aa: CASRLSPLKAFF
clone_size: NA; v_call: TRBV19; cdr3_aa: CASSINVAGAAGNEQFF
clone_size: once; v_call: TRBV5-1; cdr3_aa: CASSLQGYEQYF
clone_size: NA; v_call: TRBV7-6; cdr3_aa: CASSPDFSGNTIYF
clone_size: NA; v_call: TRBV9; cdr3_aa: CASSVGPGSAGNTIYF
clone_size: NA; v_call: TRBV7-9; cdr3_aa: CASSLEGLQETQYF
clone_size: NA; v_call: TRBV11-2; cdr3_aa: CASSWGREQFF
clone_size: NA; v_call: TRBV6-5; cdr3_aa: CASRPPDSVTEAFF
clone_size: NA; v_call: TRBV27; cdr3_aa: CASSSSYMATEAFF
clone_size: once; v_call: TRBV25-1; cdr3_aa: CASSGLIYEQYF
clone_size: NA; v_call: TRBV7-3; cdr3_aa: CATRDRGTEAFF
clone_size: NA; v_call: TRBV10-3; cdr3_aa: CAISETAGNYGYTF
clone_size: NA; v_call: TRBV29-1; cdr3_aa: CSVGRQVNYGYTF
clone_size: NA; v_call: TRBV5-6; cdr3_aa: CASSLLAVKETQYF
clone_size: NA; v_call: TRBV19; cdr3_aa: CASARASGYNEQFF
clone_size: NA; v_call: TRBV6-6; cdr3_aa: CASSYSSSVETQYF
clone_size: NA; v_call: TRBV28; cdr3_aa: CASRQLNTEAFF
clone_size: few; v_call: TRBV12-5; cdr3_aa: CASWSGELFF
clone_size: NA; v_call: TRBV19; cdr3_aa: CASRLAGALEEETQYF
clone_size: NA; v_call: TRBV11-2; cdr3_aa: CASSPGTTADTQYF
clone_size: NA; v_call: TRBV13; cdr3_aa: CASSRRNTEAFF
clone_size: NA; v_call: TRBV15; cdr3_aa: CATSSKNRGTEAFF
clone_size: NA; v_call: TRBV6-5; cdr3_aa: CASSYSIRGTQAFF
clone_size: NA; v_call: TRBV5-1; cdr3_aa: CASSAASGSQETQYF
clone_size: NA; v_call: TRBV27; cdr3_aa: CASSPRETGGDTQYF
clone_size: NA; v_call: TRBV11-2; cdr3_aa: CASSFTHLGYNEQFF